The 29 T cell receptor beta chains below come from one sample, sequenced in a study of T cells in Graves' hyperthyroidism and ophthalmopathy. TCR beta CDR3 regions were amplified from RNA. The HTBI set primed first-round TCR CDR3 RT-PCR. One entry per CDR3 protein, called by TCRdb with MiXCR from the multiplex PCR reads. Among approximately 870,000 distinct CDR3 sequences, 38% were seen once, and the ten largest hold roughly 8.3%. Sequencing was performed on blood. Receptors originate from a man between 18 and 35 years old with Graves' hyperthyroidism.

Comment on this clonotype: Compared with germline, one end of the junction differs, possibly owing to a read error. J is TRBJ2-2 and V is TRBV4-1, with D tentatively TRBD1 or TRBD2 (6 bases each). CDR3 length: 15 amino acids. Looked up from germline, CDR1 is MGHRA and CDR2 is YSYEKL. In DNA form, the CDR3 reads TGCGCCAGCAGCTTGGGACACCGGAACACCGGGGGGCTGTTTTTT. This codes for CASSLGHRNTGGLFF.

V and J are TRBV12-3 or TRBV12-4 and TRBJ1-1; D not certain. The CDR3 runs to 12 residues. Trimming stripped 4 bases from V and 0 bases from J, with 3 bases between. CDR3 bases: TGTGCCAGCAGTTGGCTGAACACTGAAGCTTTCTTT. This codes for CASSWLNTEAFF.

The CDR3 reads CASSLKRGGIHTQYF. The CDR3, as DNA: TGTGCCAGCAGCTTAAAGCGGGGGGGCATTCATACGCAGTATTTT. The rearrangement joins TRBV7-2 to TRBJ2-2, with 10 bases lining up with TRBD2. The DNA matches TRBJ2-3 better at its end, which makes the J call doubtful. The CDR3 spans 15 residues. The germline gives CDR1 SGHTA, CDR2 FQGNSA.

The chain couples TRBV20-1 to TRBJ1-2; 7 nucleotides agree with TRBD1. V trimming: 6 bases; J trimming: 5 bases; junction bases outside the gene matches: 9. Per the germline V gene, CDR1 is DFQATT and CDR2 is SNEGSKA (reference sequence). There are 13 residues in the CDR3. In DNA form, the CDR3 reads TGCAGTGCCAACGAGGGGGCGGGTTATGGCTACACCTTC. As protein: CSANEGAGYGYTF.

This chain connects TRBV5-6 to TRBJ2-7; D unclear. The CDR3 runs to 11 residues. Germline CDR1 and CDR2: SGHDT and YYEEEE. The germline V and J ends were trimmed by 3 bases and 5 bases, with 6 bases remaining between them. CDR3 DNA sequence: TGTGCCAGCAGCTCCTCGAACGAGCAGTACTTC. Translated: CASSSSNEQYF.

This clonotype was recorded at least ten times. This chain connects TRBV5-8 to TRBJ2-7, with 8 bases identical to TRBD2. With 0 bases clipped from V and 7 bases from J, the junction kept 3 bases outside the gene matches. Germline V gene sequence: CDR1 SGHTS, CDR2 YDEGEE. There are 13 residues in the CDR3. The CDR3 loop is CASSLETGGEQYF. The CDR3 DNA sequence: TGTGCCAGCAGCTTGGAAACGGGGGGGGAGCAGTACTTC.

At least ten counts were recorded for this clonotype. The gene calls are TRBV24-1 and TRBJ2-2, with a weak D call TRBD1 (6 bases). CDR1 and CDR2 from the germline V gene are KGHDR and SFDVKD. The CDR3 totals 15 residues. Trimming stripped 7 bases from V and 5 bases from J, with 16 bases between. In DNA, the CDR3 is TGTGCCACCAGAGACAACAGGGCAGTAACCGGGGAGCTGTTTTTT. This encodes CATRDNRAVTGELFF.

The gene calls are TRBV12-3 or TRBV12-4 and TRBJ2-7, with D maybe TRBD1 (6 bases). The CDR3 contains 13 residues. The CDR3 DNA is TGTGCTGCAGGGGACACTGTAACCTACGAGCAGTACTTC. As protein: CAAGDTVTYEQYF.

The chain joins TRBV5-1 to TRBJ1-5; no firm D call. The CDR3 loop spans 15 amino acids. CDR1 is SGHRS and CDR2 is YFSETQ in the germline V gene. The ends were cut back, 1 base at V and 7 bases at J, with 15 bases in the middle. The CDR3 reads CASSLYGQIGQPQHF. The DNA of the CDR3 is TGCGCCAGCAGCTTGTATGGCCAAATCGGGCAGCCCCAGCATTTT.

This clonotype was counted between two and nine times. The chain uses TRBV4-1 and TRBJ2-6, with a possible D match to TRBD1 (5 bases). The V gene lost 4 bases and the J gene lost 0 bases, with 13 bases spanning the gap. Germline assignment: CDR1 MGHRA and CDR2 YSYEKL. This CDR3 has 17 amino acids. The CDR3 bases are TGCGCCAGCAGCCTCAGGGCGACCGCCTCTGGGGCCAACGTCCTGACTTTC. Translated: CASSLRATASGANVLTF.

Only a few counts were recorded for this clonotype. This chain joins TRBV5-5 and TRBJ1-1; D not resolved. This CDR3 contains 14 residues. The germline V gene encodes CDR1 SGHKS and CDR2 YYEKEE (reference sequence). Between the trimmed V and J ends, which lost 2 bases and 1 base, there was a span of 9 bases. The CDR3 DNA sequence: TGTGCCAGCAGCTTAGATGGCTGGAACACTGAAGCTTTCTTT. Translating gives CASSLDGWNTEAFF.

This clonotype was picked up many times. This chain links TRBV20-1 with TRBJ1-1; D gene uncertain. Germline V gives CDR1 DFQATT, CDR2 SNEGSKA (reference sequence). Trimming took 6 bases from V and 1 from J, leaving 9 bases between them. The CDR3 loop spans 12 amino acids. CDR3 loop: CSASVGNTEAFF. CDR3 DNA sequence: TGCAGTGCCTCCGTAGGGAACACTGAAGCTTTCTTT.

With regard to this clonotype: One end of the junction fails to match germline, which may point to a read error. The chain has TRBV6-5 and TRBJ2-5, with a tentative D call TRBD1 (5 bases). Germline CDR1 MNHEY, CDR2 SVGAGI. The CDR3 is made up of 12 amino acids. CDR3 sequence (DNA): TGTGCCCACCCTATGGGGCAAGAGACCCAATACTTC. Protein: CAHPMGQETQYF.

This clonotype has a count of ten or more. J is TRBJ1-2 and V is TRBV5-1; D gene ambiguous. This CDR3 spans 13 amino acids. V was shortened by 4 bases and J by 0 bases, with 7 bases between the two germline ends. CDR1 and CDR2 (germline): SGHRS, YFSETQ. CDR3 sequence: CASSQGSNYGYTF. The CDR3 nucleotides are TGCGCCAGCAGCCAAGGTTCTAACTATGGCTACACCTTC.

This clonotype occurred a few times. The CDR3 coding sequence is TGCGCCAGCAGCCATGGACAGGGAGATTCACCCCTCCACTTT. Translated: CASSHGQGDSPLHF. V gene TRBV4-1 combines with J gene TRBJ1-6; TRBD1 aligns across 8 bases. This CDR3 has 14 amino acids. CDR1 and CDR2 from the germline V gene are MGHRA and YSYEKL. Germline trimming cut 3 bases from V and 8 bases from J; bases unmatched to any gene: 3.

With regard to this clonotype: With a much larger clone just one base away, this may be a read error. The V call is TRBV25-1, the J call TRBJ2-6, with TRBD1 matching over 7 bases. This CDR3 spans 16 amino acids. V dropped 6 bases and J dropped 0; count of bases not matched to a gene: 5. From germline, CDR1 is MGHDK and CDR2 SYGVNS. DNA for the CDR3: TGTGCCAGCAGCCGAGGACAGGACTCTGGGGCCAACGTCCTGACTTTC. This sequence encodes CASSRGQDSGANVLTF.

This clonotype was observed a single time. The junction departs from germline at one end; a sequencing error may be responsible. The chain recombines TRBV2 with TRBJ1-5; no reliable D call. The CDR3 runs to 13 residues. Germline CDR1 and CDR2: SNHLY and FYNNEI. The CDR3: CVSSEVRVVPQHF. The CDR3 nucleotides read TGTGTCAGCAGTGAAGTGCGAGTCGTGCCCCAGCATTTT. Filled out from reference TRBV2 and TRBJ1-5, the complete variable domain reads EPEVTQTPSHQVTQMGQEVILRCVPISNHLYFYWYRQILGQKVEFLVSFYNNEISEKSEIFDDQFSVERPDGSNFTLKIRSTKLEDSAMYFCVSSEVRVVPQHFGDGTRLSIL.

This clonotype was seen many times. This chain connects TRBV7-8 to TRBJ1-2; 8 bases agree with TRBD1. Looked up from germline, CDR1 is SGHVS and CDR2 is FQNEAQ. Trimming at V came to 4 bases and at J to 4 bases, leaving 11 bases not matched to a gene. CDR3 length: 16 amino acids. CDR3 nucleotide sequence: TGTGCCAGCAGCTCAACCCGGGACAGGAGGGGCTATGGCTACACCTTC. Encoded protein: CASSSTRDRRGYGYTF.

This clonotype was detected many times. The chain uses TRBV29-1 and TRBJ1-1; a weak D match, TRBD1 (6 bases). Germline V lookup: CDR1 SQVTM, CDR2 ANQGSEA. V was clipped by 4 bases and J by 4 bases, with 13 bases between them. There are 13 residues in the CDR3. The CDR3 sequence: CSVAGTMRTEAFF. CDR3 nucleotide sequence: TGCAGCGTTGCCGGGACAATGCGCACTGAAGCTTTCTTT. The full variable domain, in which reference TRBV29-1 and TRBJ1-1 provide the parts outside the CDR3, is SAVISQKPSRDICQRGTSLTIQCQVDSQVTMMFWYRQQPGQSLTLIATANQGSEATYESGFVIDKFPISRPNLTFSTLTVSNMSPEDSSIYLCSVAGTMRTEAFFGQGTRLTVV.

This clonotype showed up many times. This chain uses TRBV9 with TRBJ1-2; D is uncertain. The CDR3 is made up of 15 amino acids. The ends were cut back, 5 bases at V and 2 bases at J, with 16 bases in the middle. Germline CDR1 is SGDLS and CDR2 is YYNGEE. The CDR3 loop reads CASSAGSRLNYGYTF. The CDR3 region has the DNA TGTGCCAGCAGTGCCGGCAGCCGGTTGAACTATGGCTACACCTTC. The variable domain in full, with the rest retrieved from reference TRBV9 and TRBJ1-2, is DSGVTQTPKHLITATGQRVTLRCSPRSGDLSVYWYQQSLDQGLQFLIQYYNGEERAKGNILERFSAQQFPDLHSELNLSSLELGDSALYFCASSAGSRLNYGYTFGSGTRLTVV.

This clonotype was detected a few times. This chain joins TRBV7-2 and TRBJ2-7; TRBD2 aligns across 10 bases. The CDR3 length is 15 residues. Trimming took 5 bases from V and 1 from J; bases not matched to a gene: 5. Germline loops: CDR1 SGHTA, CDR2 FQGNSA. CDR3 amino acids: CASSRGLARSYEQYF. In DNA form, the CDR3 reads TGTGCCAGCAGCCGGGGACTAGCGAGGTCCTACGAGCAGTACTTC.

The chain carries TRBV9 and TRBJ1-2; the D gene is possibly TRBD1 (6 bases). The CDR3 contains 13 residues. The V gene lost 4 bases and the J gene lost 4 bases, with 11 bases spanning the gap. In germline, CDR1 is SGDLS, CDR2 YYNGEE. In DNA, the CDR3 is TGTGCCAGCAGCCACGGGGGCGGCTATGGCTACACCTTC. The encoded protein is CASSHGGGYGYTF.

This clonotype has at least ten counts. The chain uses TRBV29-1 and TRBJ2-7, with 7 bases matching TRBD2. The CDR3 is made up of 13 amino acids. V dropped 4 bases and J dropped 3; count of bases not matched to a gene: 6. The germline CDR1 and CDR2 sequences are SQVTM and ANQGSEA. The chain's CDR3 is CSVGGRGRYEQYF. CDR3 in DNA: TGCAGCGTTGGCGGGAGAGGACGCTACGAGCAGTACTTC.

This clonotype occurred many times. The J gene is TRBJ1-1, the V gene TRBV12-3 or TRBV12-4; no definite D call. The ends were cut back, 6 bases at V and 3 bases at J, with 11 bases in the middle. The CDR3 loop spans 13 amino acids. The CDR3 region has the DNA TGTGCCAGCAGCCGCGACACCCACACTGAAGCTTTCTTT. Its protein product is CASSRDTHTEAFF.

This clonotype has ten or more counts. This chain connects TRBV19 to TRBJ1-2, with TRBD1 as a possible D gene (5 bases). This CDR3 contains 14 residues. Germline CDR1 is LNHDA and CDR2 is SQIVND (reference sequence). V was cut by 6 bases and J by 1 base, with 12 bases left in between. CDR3 bases: TGTGCCAGTAGCTACCTAGGGGATAACTATGGCTACACCTTC. This encodes CASSYLGDNYGYTF.

With regard to this clonotype: A much larger clone sits a single nucleotide away, making a read error possible. The chain has TRBV10-3 and TRBJ1-4; the D gene is possibly TRBD1 (5 bases). Germline CDR1 and CDR2: ENHRY and SYGVKD. CDR3 length equals 15 residues. The CDR3 nucleotides read TGTGCCATCAGTGAGTCGAAGGGAACAGGAGAAAAACCGTTTTTT. As protein: CAISESKGTGEKPFF.

The genes are TRBV29-1 and TRBJ2-7; perhaps D is TRBD1 or TRBD2 (5 bases each). The V end was cut by 3 bases, the J end by 5 bases, with 14 bases between. Germline loops: CDR1 SQVTM, CDR2 ANQGSEA. CDR3 length equals 13 residues. CDR3 loop: CSVDLGTGDEQYF. The CDR3 coding sequence is TGCAGCGTTGATCTCGGGACCGGGGACGAGCAGTACTTC.

This chain joins TRBV7-8 and TRBJ2-7, with D perhaps TRBD2 (5 bases). Germline-derived CDR1 and CDR2 are SGHVS and FQNEAQ. The CDR3 spans 15 residues. The V end was cut by 6 bases, the J end by 3 bases, with 18 bases between. CDR3 protein: CASSAVPGSIYEQYF. CDR3 DNA sequence: TGTGCCAGCAGTGCGGTCCCGGGAAGCATCTACGAGCAGTACTTC.

In this sample, this clonotype turned up many times. This chain joins TRBV15 and TRBJ1-6; the match to TRBD1 covers 8 bases. Per the germline V gene, CDR1 is LNHNV and CDR2 is YYDKDF (reference sequence). This CDR3 comprises 15 residues. With V trimmed by 0 bases and J by 6 bases, 1 base remained unmatched. DNA for the CDR3: TGTGCCACCAGCAGAGACGGACAGGGTAATTCACCCCTCCACTTT. It encodes CATSRDGQGNSPLHF.